The 31 T cell receptor beta chains given below trace back to one sample, sequenced in a study of blood T cells in healthy people across ages. Through a sample-barcoded 5' primer and a J-beta primer mix, a second PCR was run for roughly 6 to 11 cycles. TCRdb reprocessed the 5' RACE reads via MiXCR and lists one record per CDR3 protein. The sample includes over 500,000 distinct CDR3 sequences, around 52% of them seen just once. Specimen: blood. The receptors were sampled from a woman of 80 years or more in good health.

Comments on this clonotype: A much larger clone differs by one base, so this may be a read error. The rearrangement links TRBV5-1 to TRBJ2-5, with 9 bases lining up with TRBD2. This CDR3 region has 16 residues. The germline V gene has CDR1 SGHRS and CDR2 YFSETQ. The ends lost 0 bases at V and 11 bases at J; junction bases unmatched: 14. CDR3 in amino acids: CASSLGGTSLFNEQYF. In DNA form, the CDR3 reads TGCGCCAGCAGCTTGGGGGGGACTAGCTTATTCAATGAGCAGTACTTC.

The genes are TRBV10-3 and TRBJ2-5, with TRBD1 identical over 8 bases. Germline loops: CDR1 ENHRY, CDR2 SYGVKD. This CDR3 is built from 14 residues. V lost 6 bases to trimming and J lost 3 bases; unmatched junction nucleotides: 6. This CDR3 is CAIRAQGQEETQYF. CDR3 bases: TGTGCCATCAGGGCCCAGGGACAGGAAGAGACCCAGTACTTC.

Points on this clonotype: A much larger clone differs by one base, so this may be a read error. The chain joins TRBV10-3 to TRBJ2-4, with 9 bases identical to TRBD2. The CDR3 consists of 15 residues. V gave up 6 bases and J gave up 13 bases; unmatched junction bases: 16. The germline V gene has CDR1 ENHRY and CDR2 SYGVKD. The CDR3 nucleotides are TGTGCCATCAGACGTATAGCGGGAGTGGACAATGAGCAGTACTTC. Translated: CAIRRIAGVDNEQYF.

This clonotype was observed many times. This chain's CDR3 is CASSKLAGGQVEQFF. CDR3 nucleotide sequence: TGTGCCAGCAGTAAGCTAGCGGGGGGGCAGGTTGAGCAGTTCTTC. V usage is TRBV27 and J usage is TRBJ2-1; TRBD2 matches 12 bases. There are 15 residues in the CDR3. From germline, CDR1 is MNHEY and CDR2 SMNVEV (reference sequence). Trimming cost V 5 bases and J 9 bases; bases outside gene matches: 8.

The genes are TRBV30 and TRBJ1-2, with D unresolved. The CDR3 extends over 13 amino acids. Looked up from germline, CDR1 is GTSNPN and CDR2 is SVGIG (reference sequence). V shed 0 bases and J shed 6 bases, with 11 bases lying between them. The CDR3 spells CAWSVTPGDGYTF. The CDR3 nucleotides read TGTGCCTGGAGTGTAACCCCCGGGGATGGCTACACCTTC.

The chain recombines TRBV3-1 with TRBJ2-4; D remains ambiguous. The last part of the DNA fits TRBJ2-5 better; the J call may be wrong. Germline CDR1 LGHDT, CDR2 YNNKEL (reference sequence). This CDR3 has 13 residues. In DNA form, the CDR3 reads TGTGCCGGCACCATTACATCTCAGGAGACCCAGTACTTC. Translation: CAGTITSQETQYF.

Many counts were recorded for this clonotype. This chain links TRBV18 with TRBJ1-5; D is ambiguous. V was clipped by 4 bases and J by 0 bases, with 10 bases between them. The CDR3 totals 15 residues. Germline assignment: CDR1 KGHSH and CDR2 LQKENI. CDR3 coding DNA: TGTGCCAGCTCACAGGGAGCCTTTAGCAATCAGCCCCAGCATTTT. This codes for CASSQGAFSNQPQHF. Using reference TRBV18 and TRBJ1-5 for the parts outside the CDR3, the full variable domain is NAGVMQNPRHLVRRRGQEARLRCSPMKGHSHVYWYRQLPEEGLKFMVYLQKENIIDESGMPKERFSAEFPKEGPSILRIQQVVRGDSAAYFCASSQGAFSNQPQHFGDGTRLSIL.

Comments on this clonotype: Mismatch with germline at one junction end may stem from a read error. This chain joins TRBV29-1 and TRBJ1-5; D might be TRBD1 (5 bases). The length of the CDR3 is 14 residues. From germline, CDR1 is SQVTM and CDR2 ANQGSEA. CDR3 coding DNA: TGCAGCGTTGAAGAGGGGGGGGGTAATCAACCCCAGCATTTT. Its translation is CSVEEGGGNQPQHF.

Ten or more counts support this clonotype. This chain links TRBV5-1 with TRBJ1-1; 7 bases align to TRBD1. Germline V gene sequence: CDR1 SGHRS, CDR2 YFSETQ. With 0 bases clipped from V and 5 bases from J, the junction kept 4 bases outside the gene matches. The CDR3 runs to 14 residues. The CDR3, as DNA: TGCGCCAGCAGCTTGGGGGACAGAAGAACTGAAGCTTTCTTT. This codes for CASSLGDRRTEAFF.

About this clonotype: A much larger clone lies a single base off, so this may be a read error. The chain carries TRBV7-9 and TRBJ2-7; D gene ambiguous. The DNA end is a closer match to TRBJ2-1, so the J assignment may be wrong. This CDR3 is 13 amino acids long. The germline V gene has CDR1 SEHNR and CDR2 FQNEAQ (reference sequence). The CDR3: CASNPESSYEQFF. In DNA form, the CDR3 reads TGTGCCAGCAACCCGGAGAGCTCCTACGAGCAGTTCTTC.

On this clonotype itself: With a much larger clone just one base away, this may be a read error. The genes are TRBV27 and TRBJ2-7, with D possibly TRBD2 on 7 matching bases. The CDR3 has 20 amino acids. In germline, CDR1 is MNHEY, CDR2 SMNVEV (reference sequence). CDR3 nucleotides: TGTGCCAGCAGTTCCCTCTTGACCAACTCTGGTGGCGGGGGCCCCTACAAGCAGTACTTC. It is translated as CASSSLLTNSGGGGPYKQYF.

This chain joins TRBV7-2 and TRBJ1-5, with D hard to call. Between the trimmed V and J ends, which lost 1 base and 0 bases, there was a span of 10 bases. Per germline, CDR1 SGHTA and CDR2 FQGNSA. The CDR3 runs to 16 residues. The CDR3, as DNA: TGTGCCAGCAGCTTAGAAGGCAGATTTAGCAATCAGCCCCAGCATTTT. Protein product: CASSLEGRFSNQPQHF.

The chain is built from TRBV15 and TRBJ2-1, with 7 bases aligning to TRBD2. Trimming cost V 0 bases and J 7 bases; bases outside gene matches: 12. In germline, CDR1 is LNHNV, CDR2 YYDKDF (reference sequence). This CDR3 comprises 17 residues. The DNA for the CDR3 is TGTGCCACCAGCAGAGATTTTAGTACGGGGGGATCAAATGAGCAGTTCTTC. Its protein product is CATSRDFSTGGSNEQFF.

This clonotype showed up just a few times. The chain recombines TRBV12-3 or TRBV12-4 with TRBJ2-1; 8 positions agree with TRBD1. The J call is uncertain, as TRBJ2-7 better fits the DNA end. The CDR3 totals 15 residues. CDR3 sequence reads: CASSLGQGAFNEQYF. The CDR3 region has the DNA TGTGCCAGCAGTTTAGGGCAGGGGGCGTTCAATGAGCAGTACTTC.

This clonotype has ten or more counts. The V and J genes are TRBV5-5 and TRBJ2-1; maybe TRBD1 (6 bases). The length of the CDR3 is 13 residues. Deletions cut 3 bases from V and 4 bases from J, with 8 bases between. Germline CDR1 SGHKS, CDR2 YYEKEE (reference sequence). CDR3 in DNA: TGTGCCAGCAGCTGGACAGAGTACAATGAGCAGTTCTTC. Its translation is CASSWTEYNEQFF.

In this sample, this clonotype turned up many times. The chain uses TRBV12-3 or TRBV12-4 and TRBJ2-5, with D perhaps matching TRBD2 (6 bases). V was cut by 1 base and J by 11 bases, with 20 bases left in between. CDR3 length: 15 residues. The CDR3 coding sequence is TGTGCCAGCAGTTTAGGAGGGAGGATATACAATGAGCAGTACTTC. The encoded protein is CASSLGGRIYNEQYF.

The rearrangement joins TRBV14 to TRBJ2-1; 7 nucleotides match TRBD2. CDR3 size: 15 residues. CDR1 SGHDN and CDR2 FVKESK come from the germline V gene. The trim removed 3 bases at V and 6 bases at J, leaving 8 bases unmatched. The CDR3 reads CASSHRGRAINEQFF. In DNA, the CDR3 is TGTGCCAGCAGCCATCGTGGGAGGGCCATCAATGAGCAGTTCTTC.

This clonotype showed up many times. The gene calls are TRBV5-1 and TRBJ2-7; TRBD1 agrees at 8 bases. The CDR3 spans 14 residues. Germline V CDR1 and CDR2: SGHRS, YFSETQ. Germline trimming cut 4 bases from V and 2 bases from J; bases unmatched to any gene: 5. CDR3 residues: CASSMDRATYEQYF. CDR3 coding DNA: TGCGCCAGCAGCATGGACAGGGCAACCTACGAGCAGTACTTC.

This clonotype appeared a few times. The chain couples TRBV7-9 to TRBJ1-2, with D unresolved. V lost 4 bases, J lost 6 bases, and 3 bases lay in between. This CDR3 is 10 amino acids long. Germline assignment: CDR1 SEHNR and CDR2 FQNEAQ (reference sequence). The CDR3 loop is CASSSDGYTF. CDR3 coding DNA: TGTGCCAGCAGCTCAGATGGCTACACCTTC.

This clonotype was seen ten or more times. The V call is TRBV6-2 or TRBV6-3, the J call TRBJ2-7, with a tentative D call TRBD1 (6 bases). Per the germline V gene, CDR1 is MNHEY and CDR2 is SVGEGT. The CDR3 contains 14 residues. V was clipped by 4 bases and J by 0 bases, with 10 bases between them. Here the CDR3 reads CASSFTDSSYEQYF. CDR3 in DNA: TGTGCCAGCAGTTTTACGGACAGCTCCTACGAGCAGTACTTC.

Worth noting for this clonotype: A far more abundant clone sits one base away, making this likely a read error. The chain uses TRBV5-5 and TRBJ2-1; no clear D gene. The CDR3 covers 13 residues. Germline V gene data show CDR1 as SGHKS and CDR2 as YYEKEE (reference sequence). Written as DNA, the CDR3 is TGTGCCAGCAGCTTGGGGCAGTACATTGAGCAGTTCTTC. Translated, it gives CASSLGQYIEQFF.

Concerning this clonotype: This sequence may be a read error, since a much larger clone differs from it by one base. The rearrangement joins TRBV27 to TRBJ1-5; no clear D gene. This CDR3 has 15 amino acids. Germline CDR1 reads MNHEY; CDR2 reads SMNVEV (reference sequence). The CDR3 DNA follows: TGTACCAGCAGTCCTACCCATATTAGCAATCAGCCCCAGCATTTT. This encodes CTSSPTHISNQPQHF.

A note on this clonotype: Being one base from a much bigger clone, this may be a read error. The chain has TRBV2 and TRBJ1-2; D may be TRBD1 (5 bases). Germline V gene sequence: CDR1 SNHLY, CDR2 FYNNEI. The V end was cut by 3 bases, the J end by 6 bases, with 11 bases between. CDR3 length: 13 residues. CDR3 loop: CASSESREHGYTF. The CDR3 DNA sequence: TGTGCCAGCAGTGAGTCCAGGGAACATGGCTACACCTTC.

V is TRBV12-3 or TRBV12-4 and J is TRBJ2-1; 9 bases agree with TRBD1. This CDR3 spans 13 amino acids. Trimming removed 6 bases from V and 10 bases from J; junction bases left unmatched: 7. This CDR3 reads CASSEQGAGEQFF. CDR3 DNA sequence: TGTGCCAGCAGCGAACAGGGGGCCGGGGAGCAGTTCTTC.

The rearrangement joins TRBV6-5 to TRBJ1-1; 11 nucleotides agree with TRBD1. This CDR3 spans 14 amino acids. Germline CDR1 reads MNHEY; CDR2 reads SVGAGI. Trimming removed 8 bases from V and 1 base from J; junction bases left unmatched: 3. CDR3 sequence reads: CASGTGGGNTEAFF. CDR3 nucleotides: TGTGCCAGCGGGACAGGGGGTGGGAACACTGAAGCTTTCTTT.

V is TRBV6-1 and J is TRBJ1-6, with no clear D. CDR3 length: 10 amino acids. The germline CDR1 and CDR2 sequences are MNHNS and SASEGT. With 6 bases removed from V and 14 bases from J, the gap between germline ends came to 8 bases. In DNA, the CDR3 is TGTGCCAGCAGCCAGGTTGCCCTCCACTTT. This encodes CASSQVALHF.

The V call is TRBV7-9, the J call TRBJ2-1, with TRBD2 matching 7 bases. Per germline, CDR1 SEHNR and CDR2 FQNEAQ (reference sequence). The CDR3 runs to 15 residues. The V and J ends lost 4 bases and 7 bases, in that order; junction bases with no gene match: 10. CDR3: CASSSPFGGGNEQFF. CDR3 bases: TGTGCCAGCAGCTCCCCTTTTGGCGGGGGTAATGAGCAGTTCTTC.

The chain joins TRBV7-9 to TRBJ1-5; 11 nucleotides agree with TRBD1. CDR1 is SEHNR, CDR2 FQNEAQ, per germline (reference sequence). Trimming removed 5 bases from V and 1 base from J; junction bases left unmatched: 7. The CDR3 runs 17 residues. DNA of the CDR3: TGTGCCAGCAGCCCTGGGACAGGGGGAAGAAGCAATCAGCCCCAGCATTTT. This codes for CASSPGTGGRSNQPQHF.

The V gene is TRBV4-2, the J gene TRBJ2-7; D is undetermined. The V gene's germline CDR1 is LGHNA and CDR2 YNFKEQ. Trimming stripped 0 bases from V and 2 bases from J, with 11 bases between. The CDR3 is 15 amino acids. The CDR3 DNA reads as TGTGCCAGCAGCCAAGATTCGCAGGTCCCCTACGAGCAGTACTTC. Translating gives CASSQDSQVPYEQYF.

This clonotype was seen only once. CDR3 loop: CASSPELAGKGDTQYF. DNA of the CDR3: TGTGCCAGCTCACCCGAACTAGCGGGCAAAGGAGATACGCAGTATTTT. The gene calls are TRBV18 and TRBJ2-3, with TRBD2 identical over 9 bases. CDR1 is KGHSH, CDR2 LQKENI, per germline. J was trimmed by 5 bases and V by 3 bases; bases with no gene match: 9. The CDR3 loop spans 16 amino acids.

This clonotype was counted a few times. The chain combines TRBV7-9 with TRBJ2-2; D call uncertain. This CDR3 region has 13 residues. V lost 5 bases, J lost 3 bases, and 7 bases lay in between. The germline gives CDR1 SEHNR, CDR2 FQNEAQ (reference sequence). For the CDR3, the DNA is TGTGCCAGCAGCCCCGTCGACACCGGGGAGCTGTTTTTT. Its translation is CASSPVDTGELFF.